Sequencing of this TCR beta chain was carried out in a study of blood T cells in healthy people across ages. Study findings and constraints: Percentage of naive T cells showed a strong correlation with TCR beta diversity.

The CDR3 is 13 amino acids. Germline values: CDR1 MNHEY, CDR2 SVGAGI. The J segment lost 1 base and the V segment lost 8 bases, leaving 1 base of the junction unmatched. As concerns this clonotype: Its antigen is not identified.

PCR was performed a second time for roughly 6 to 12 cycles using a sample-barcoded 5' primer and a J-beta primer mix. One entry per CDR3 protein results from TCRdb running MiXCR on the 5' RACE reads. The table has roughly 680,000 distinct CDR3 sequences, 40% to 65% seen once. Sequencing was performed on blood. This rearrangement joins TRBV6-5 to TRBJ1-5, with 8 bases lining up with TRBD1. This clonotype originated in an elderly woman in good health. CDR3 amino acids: CASGDRSNQPQHF. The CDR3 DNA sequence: TGTGCCAGCGGGGACAGGAGCAATCAGCCCCAGCATTTT.